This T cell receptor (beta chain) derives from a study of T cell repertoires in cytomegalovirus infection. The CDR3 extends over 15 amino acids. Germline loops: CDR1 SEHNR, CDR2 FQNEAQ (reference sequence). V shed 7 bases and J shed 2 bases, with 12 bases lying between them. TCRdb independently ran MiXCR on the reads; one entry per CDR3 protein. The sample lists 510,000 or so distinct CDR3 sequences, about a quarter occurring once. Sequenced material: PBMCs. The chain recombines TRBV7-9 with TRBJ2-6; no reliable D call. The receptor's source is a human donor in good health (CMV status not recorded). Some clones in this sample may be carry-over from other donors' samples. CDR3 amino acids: CASTLPRPGANVLTF. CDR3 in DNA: TGTGCCAGCACCCTACCGCGTCCTGGGGCCAACGTCCTGACTTTC.